This T cell receptor (beta chain) was documented in a study of T cell repertoires in aging, cancer and after chemotherapy. Across the study: Chronic lymphocytic leukemia patients on fludarabine- or bendamustine-based regimens gave paired samples before and after chemotherapy.

With regard to this clonotype: Its antigen is still unknown.

TRB rearrangements spanning V, D and J were amplified using mixed TRB-A/B primers. Via MiXCR, TCRdb re-called the multiplex PCR reads, giving one row per CDR3 protein. This table holds some 470 distinct CDR3 sequences, roughly 35% found once. The length of the CDR3 is 13 residues. After removal of 6 bases from V and 6 bases from J, the junction contained 7 bases not matched to a gene. Regarding the study as a whole: No conclusions about immunological memory after chemotherapy can be drawn from the repertoire data. Hematological cancer patients had lymphoid organ infiltration that may impair thymic emigration or T cell expansion.

Amplification of TCR beta used genomic DNA extracted from peripheral blood. The rearrangement uses TRBV12-3 or TRBV12-4 and TRBJ1-2, with TRBD1 matching over 7 bases. Sequences were obtained from blood. This TCR came from a human donor with a blood cancer. The CDR3 DNA reads TGTGCCAGCAGCCTGACAGGGTATGATGGCTACACCTTC. This sequence encodes CASSLTGYDGYTF.